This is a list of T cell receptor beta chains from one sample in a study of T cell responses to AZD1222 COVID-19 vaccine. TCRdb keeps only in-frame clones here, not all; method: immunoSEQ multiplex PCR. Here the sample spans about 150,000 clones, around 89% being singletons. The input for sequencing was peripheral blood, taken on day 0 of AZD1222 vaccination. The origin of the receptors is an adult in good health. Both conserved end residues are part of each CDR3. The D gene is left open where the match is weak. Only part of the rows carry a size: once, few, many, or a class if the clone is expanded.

DNA: TGTGCCAGCAGTTCAACAGCAAAGGACTGGGGAGGGACCCAGTACTTC
CDR3: CASSSTAKDWGGTQYF
D: -
J: TRBJ2-5
V: TRBV6-2/TRBV6-3
size: -

DNA: TGTGCCAGCAGTCCTTACCCCGGGGCTACGTCCTACGAGCAGTACTTC
CDR3: CASSPYPGATSYEQYF
D: -
J: TRBJ2-7
V: TRBV25-1
size: -

DNA: TGTGCCAGCAGACGCGGGTTCGGGACAAAGAATGAAAAACTGTTTTTT
CDR3: CASRRGFGTKNEKLFF
D: -
J: TRBJ1-4
V: TRBV21-1
size: -

DNA: TGTGCCAGCAGTCCCGCCGGAGGGCTCTACAATGAGCAGTTCTTC
CDR3: CASSPAGGLYNEQFF
D: -
J: TRBJ2-1
V: TRBV6-1
size: -

DNA: TGTGCCATCACGGAGGGATCGACTGGAAACACCATATATTTT
CDR3: CAITEGSTGNTIYF
D: -
J: TRBJ1-3
V: TRBV10-3
size: once

DNA: TGTGCCAGCAGCCTACTTGGCGAGCAGTACTTC
CDR3: CASSLLGEQYF
D: -
J: TRBJ2-7
V: TRBV12-3/TRBV12-4
size: -

DNA: TGTGCCAGCAGTGACAGGGCAGGGTCACCCCTCCACTTT
CDR3: CASSDRAGSPLHF
D: TRBD1
J: TRBJ1-6
V: TRBV7-2
size: -

DNA: TGTGCCACAGGGGGCTATATCGGGGAGCTGTTTTTT
CDR3: CATGGYIGELFF
D: TRBD1
J: TRBJ2-2
V: TRBV3-1/TRBV3-2
size: -

DNA: TGTGCCAGCAACCAGGGGGCTCGGACATCCTACGAGCAGTACTTC
CDR3: CASNQGARTSYEQYF
D: -
J: TRBJ2-7
V: TRBV21-1
size: -

DNA: TGCGCCAGCAGCGGGAGGACAGGGGAAGCCGGGGAGCTGTTTTTT
CDR3: CASSGRTGEAGELFF
D: TRBD1
J: TRBJ2-2
V: TRBV5-1
size: -

DNA: TGCGCCAGCAGCCAAGGGACAGGGGGCAACTACGAGCAGTACTTC
CDR3: CASSQGTGGNYEQYF
D: TRBD1
J: TRBJ2-7
V: TRBV4-3
size: -

DNA: TGTGCCAGCTCACCACTCCCCCGGGACACTGAAGCTTTCTTT
CDR3: CASSPLPRDTEAFF
D: -
J: TRBJ1-1
V: TRBV18
size: -

DNA: TGTGCCAGCAGTCTACTAGGTGGGAGATGGAGCGGTTCCGGGGCCAACGTCCTGACTTTC
CDR3: CASSLLGGRWSGSGANVLTF
D: -
J: TRBJ2-6
V: TRBV6-6
size: -

DNA: TGTGCCAGCAGTTTAAGTCAGGGACACACTGAAGCTTTCTTT
CDR3: CASSLSQGHTEAFF
D: -
J: TRBJ1-1
V: TRBV28
size: once

DNA: TGTGCCAGCAGCTTGACCGGATTTTTCTCTGGAAACACCATATATTTT
CDR3: CASSLTGFFSGNTIYF
D: -
J: TRBJ1-3
V: TRBV7-2
size: -

DNA: TGTGCCAGCAGTTTATTGGGGGCCCCCTACAATGAGCAGTTCTTC
CDR3: CASSLLGAPYNEQFF
D: -
J: TRBJ2-1
V: TRBV27
size: -

DNA: TGTGCCAGCAGTTTAGCTCCGGGACAGGGTGGAGATACGCAGTATTTT
CDR3: CASSLAPGQGGDTQYF
D: TRBD1
J: TRBJ2-3
V: TRBV28
size: -

DNA: TGTGCCAGCAGCCAATCGGCTGGCCGGCAGACCCAGTACTTC
CDR3: CASSQSAGRQTQYF
D: -
J: TRBJ2-5
V: TRBV14
size: -

DNA: TGCAGTGCTAGCACGAACACTGAAGCTTTCTTT
CDR3: CSASTNTEAFF
D: -
J: TRBJ1-1
V: TRBV20-1
size: -

DNA: TGTGCCAGCAGTCCCGGGACATCACAAGTAGATACGCAGTATTTT
CDR3: CASSPGTSQVDTQYF
D: -
J: TRBJ2-3
V: TRBV6-2/TRBV6-3
size: -